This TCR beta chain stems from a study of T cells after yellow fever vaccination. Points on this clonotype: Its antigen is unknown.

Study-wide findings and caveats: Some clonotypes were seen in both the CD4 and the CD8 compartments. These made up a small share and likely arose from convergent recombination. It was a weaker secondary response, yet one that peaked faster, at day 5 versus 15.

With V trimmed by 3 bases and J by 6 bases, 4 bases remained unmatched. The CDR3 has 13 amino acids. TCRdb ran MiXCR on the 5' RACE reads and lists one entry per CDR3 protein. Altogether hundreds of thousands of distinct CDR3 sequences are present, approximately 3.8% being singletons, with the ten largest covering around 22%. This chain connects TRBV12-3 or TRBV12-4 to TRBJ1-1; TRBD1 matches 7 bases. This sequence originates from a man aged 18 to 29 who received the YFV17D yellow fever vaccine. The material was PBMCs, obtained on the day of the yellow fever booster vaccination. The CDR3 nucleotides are TGTGCCAGCAGTTTTGGAGGGGGCCCTGAAGCTTTCTTT. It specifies CASSFGGGPEAFF.